This record covers a single T cell receptor (beta chain). This clone was counted between two and nine times. Its antigen remains undetermined. No much larger clone is present one base from it, and per-base qualities are unavailable. The sample comes from a study of metastatic and nonmetastatic thyroid tumors (dated by TCRdb to about 2020). About the full investigation: Repertoires were compared across peripheral blood and tumor or nodule tissue samples from malignant and benign thyroid patients. The research as a whole found: In both blood and tumor samples, malignant tumors were reported to have significantly higher TCR beta diversity than benign nodules.

The library came from PCR. Sequenced using an Illumina HiSeq 4000. High-throughput sequencing was used to profile the TCR beta-chain CDR3 region of every patient. Under the source paper's analysis protocol: A classifier to discriminate distant-metastatic papillary thyroid cancer patients was built from CDR3 differences across clinicopathological groups. The Shannon index was used to assess repertoire diversity, and the Morisita-Horn index was used to assess tumor-blood repertoire similarity. The public reads were reanalyzed by TCRdb: fastp trimming at Q25, MiXCR alignment, in-frame beta chains only. The V and J calls, along with clone size, are taken from TCRdb and not from the paper's own processing. The sample table shows some 20,000 clones, and about 30% are seen once. 20% of the sample belongs to the ten largest clones. None of the patients had been given any treatment before thyroid surgery. Patient clinical samples collected from about 2011 to 2018 were retrospectively analysed using T-cell receptor beta sequencing.

V is pared back by 2 bases and J by 3 bases, with 18 bases lying between the germline termini. The CDR3, from cysteine to phenylalanine, totals 17 residues. Only the CDR3 DNA stays, 51 bases, in frame from base 1. This clonotype originated in a female donor with papillary thyroid cancer or a benign thyroid nodule (not recorded which). Some clones in this sample may be carry-over from other donors' samples. The sample consisted of adjacent normal tissue. The V and J segments used are TRBV12-3 or TRBV12-4 and TRBJ2-3; TRBD1 might be the D gene, on 5 matching bases. The CDR3 in this case is CASSLMGPDGFTDTQYF. The DNA sequence is given as TGTGCCAGCAGTTTAATGGGGCCAGACGGGTTTACAGATACGCAGTATTTT.